A single sample gave rise to the 26 T cell receptor beta chains below, sequenced in a study of human T cells and chemical hapten exposure (dated by TCRdb to the early 2020s). The time point label on this specimen signifies: patch test 1, 2 weeks after DPC sensitization. According to the study, the label for this sample's treatment or condition signals: therapeutic diphenylcyclopropenone sensitization with weekly scalp DPC. The library was produced with RACE. Sequencing was carried out with a NextSeq 500. The public reads were reanalyzed by TCRdb: fastp trimming at Q25, MiXCR alignment, in-frame beta chains only. Rows matching on CDR3 protein sequence are summarized as one entry with the most common DNA and genes. The sample includes some 400,000 distinct CDR3 sequences, with around 4.8% observed a single time. Around 2% of the sample rests with the top ten. The sequences come from whole blood, collected in connection with sensitization to the hapten diphenylcyclopropenone (DPC). Receptors were obtained from a woman between 50 and 59 years old with alopecia areata. Some clones in this sample may be carry-over from other donors' samples.

This clonotype was detected only a few times. The CDR3 loop reads CSARDRRRRGGPDTQYF. The CDR3 bases are TGCAGTGCTAGAGATCGGAGGAGGCGGGGGGGCCCAGATACGCAGTATTTT. The chain links TRBV20-1 to TRBJ2-3, with 9 bases lining up with TRBD2. V gave up 0 bases and J gave up 4 bases; unmatched junction bases: 11. The CDR3 spans 17 residues. CDR1 and CDR2 (germline): DFQATT, SNEGSKA (reference sequence).

This rearrangement joins TRBV27 to TRBJ2-3; 9 bases are shared with TRBD2. Looked up from germline, CDR1 is MNHEY and CDR2 is SMNVEV (reference sequence). V trimming: 1 base; J trimming: 6 bases; junction bases outside the gene matches: 8. This CDR3 has 16 residues. The CDR3 reads CASSLYRRGGLDTQYF. Written as DNA, the CDR3 is TGTGCCAGCAGTTTATACCGGCGGGGGGGCCTGGATACGCAGTATTTT.

This clonotype was seen a few times. The chain uses TRBV24-1 and TRBJ2-7, with TRBD1 matching over 8 bases. This CDR3 is 14 amino acids long. Germline assignment: CDR1 KGHDR and CDR2 SFDVKD. Trimming removed 3 bases from V and 5 bases from J; junction bases left unmatched: 5. The CDR3 DNA reads as TGTGCCACCAGTGATAAGACAGGGGTCCACGAGCAGTACTTC. Translated: CATSDKTGVHEQYF.

In regard to this clonotype: Its ends do not fully match the called genes, so a read error is possible. Written as DNA, the CDR3 is TGTGCCAGCAGCGTAGTCAGCAAAGATACGCAGTATTTT. Its protein product is CASSVVSKDTQYF. The chain links TRBV9 to TRBJ2-3; D call uncertain. CDR1 and CDR2 from the germline V gene are SGDLS and YYNGEE. This CDR3 spans 13 amino acids.

This clonotype has at least ten counts. The chain is built from TRBV2 and TRBJ1-5; the D is unclear. V shed 1 base and J shed 5 bases, with 12 bases lying between them. The CDR3 length is 15 residues. Looked up from germline, CDR1 is SNHLY and CDR2 is FYNNEI. As DNA, the CDR3 is TGTGCCAGCAGTGAAGGAGGATCGGGGTATCAGCCCCAGCATTTT. This sequence encodes CASSEGGSGYQPQHF.

This clonotype was counted a few times. The chain links TRBV7-2 to TRBJ2-1; 8 bases agree with TRBD2. This CDR3 spans 17 amino acids. The V gene end was trimmed by 1 base and the J gene end by 0 bases; junction bases not matched to a gene: 5. Per germline, CDR1 SGHTA and CDR2 FQGNSA. The CDR3 nucleotides are TGTGCCAGCAGCTTAGAGCTAGCGGGTAGCTCCTACAATGAGCAGTTCTTC. It encodes CASSLELAGSSYNEQFF. Full variable domain (remainder filled in from reference TRBV7-2 and TRBJ2-1): GAGVSQSPSNKVTEKGKDVELRCDPISGHTALYWYRQSLGQGLEFLIYFQGNSAPDKSGLPSDRFSAERTGGSVSTLTIQRTQQEDSAVYLCASSLELAGSSYNEQFFGPGTRLTVL.

The chain couples TRBV29-1 to TRBJ2-1; D might be TRBD2 (6 bases). V lost 5 bases to trimming and J lost 3 bases, with 14 bases between them. The CDR3 loop spans 14 amino acids. Germline V gene lookup returns CDR1 SQVTM and CDR2 ANQGSEA. This chain's CDR3 is CSVPVGSYYNEQFF. The CDR3 nucleotides are TGCAGCGTTCCGGTCGGGAGTTACTACAATGAGCAGTTCTTC.

In its sample, this clonotype was seen many times. V usage is TRBV10-3 and J usage is TRBJ2-2; D uncertain. Deletions cut 10 bases from V and 5 bases from J, with 11 bases between. The CDR3 consists of 12 residues. The germline V gene encodes CDR1 ENHRY and CDR2 SYGVKD. CDR3 sequence (DNA): TGTGCCACTGACTTGGGGACCGGGGAGCTGTTTTTT. Protein: CATDLGTGELFF.

The table lists this clonotype with many counts. The chain combines TRBV20-1 with TRBJ1-4; TRBD1 might be the D (5 bases). Germline V lookup: CDR1 DFQATT, CDR2 SNEGSKA (reference sequence). This CDR3 has 14 amino acids. Trimming removed 5 bases at V and 8 bases at J, with 18 bases between. CDR3 loop: CSAGPGQGGEKLFF. In nucleotides, the CDR3 is TGCAGTGCTGGTCCCGGGCAGGGTGGCGAAAAACTGTTTTTT.

The rearrangement links TRBV19 to TRBJ1-2, with D unclear. The CDR3 extends over 14 amino acids. Trimming took 5 bases from V and 5 from J, leaving 15 bases between them. Germline CDR1 LNHDA, CDR2 SQIVND (reference sequence). The CDR3 is CASSSETLAYGYTF. The DNA of the CDR3 is TGTGCCAGTAGTTCCGAGACCCTTGCGTATGGCTACACCTTC.

This clonotype has at least ten counts. The chain joins TRBV7-9 to TRBJ1-4; D is undetermined. The CDR3 contains 15 residues. Germline loops: CDR1 SEHNR, CDR2 FQNEAQ (reference sequence). V lost 5 bases, J lost 4 bases, and 14 bases lay in between. CDR3 protein: CASSPISRGNEKLFF. The CDR3 nucleotides read TGTGCCAGCAGCCCTATCAGCCGAGGTAATGAAAAACTGTTTTTT.

Ten or more counts support this clonotype. The rearrangement links TRBV29-1 to TRBJ1-4; TRBD1 might be the D (5 bases). This CDR3 is 11 amino acids long. V was shortened by 7 bases and J by 7 bases, with 10 bases between the two germline ends. The germline gives CDR1 SQVTM, CDR2 ANQGSEA. CDR3 nucleotide sequence: TGCAGCGCCGGGGACGGTGAAAAACTGTTTTTT. It encodes CSAGDGEKLFF.

This clonotype appeared a few times. This chain joins TRBV20-1 and TRBJ1-2; D remains unclear. The length of the CDR3 is 15 residues. The ends were cut back, 4 bases at V and 4 bases at J, with 19 bases in the middle. CDR1 is DFQATT and CDR2 is SNEGSKA in the germline V gene (reference sequence). The CDR3 DNA is TGCAGTGCTATCCCTCGGTACGAGGGAGCCTATGGCTACACCTTC. It codes for CSAIPRYEGAYGYTF.

This clonotype was seen at least ten times. This chain links TRBV10-3 with TRBJ2-2; D might be TRBD1 (6 bases). Germline CDR1 ENHRY, CDR2 SYGVKD. The V end was cut by 11 bases, the J end by 4 bases, with 17 bases between. The CDR3 extends over 14 amino acids. The CDR3 here is CASSGDPGTGELFF. CDR3 nucleotides: TGTGCCTCCTCAGGGGACCCCGGCACCGGGGAGCTGTTTTTT.

This clonotype occurred many times. The chain has TRBV4-2 and TRBJ2-1; 10 nucleotides agree with TRBD2. Germline V lookup: CDR1 LGHNA, CDR2 YNFKEQ. V dropped 0 bases and J dropped 10; count of bases not matched to a gene: 9. This CDR3 region has 16 residues. The CDR3 loop is CASSQEIAGGRKEQFF. In DNA form, the CDR3 reads TGTGCCAGCAGCCAAGAAATAGCGGGAGGACGAAAAGAGCAGTTCTTC.

There are many counts of this clonotype. CDR3 sequence: CASNLQGEDTGELFF. In nucleotides, the CDR3 is TGTGCCAGCAATCTTCAGGGAGAGGACACCGGGGAGCTGTTTTTT. The chain is built from TRBV6-2 or TRBV6-3 and TRBJ2-2; D possibly matches TRBD1 or TRBD2 (5 bases each). The CDR3 length is 15 residues. Germline-derived CDR1 and CDR2 are MNHEY and SVGEGT. V lost 7 bases to trimming and J lost 3 bases, with 15 bases between them.

This clonotype appeared a few times. This chain connects TRBV27 to TRBJ1-1; D remains unclear. Trimming pared 7 bases from V and 5 bases from J, leaving 17 bases between. Germline loops: CDR1 MNHEY, CDR2 SMNVEV (reference sequence). The CDR3 consists of 14 residues. The CDR3 nucleotides read TGTGCCAGCACCCCCTCAAGGTCGAGGACTGAAGCTTTCTTT. Protein sequence: CASTPSRSRTEAFF.

This clonotype has a handful of counts. The genes are TRBV27 and TRBJ2-3; no reliable D call. V lost 5 bases, J lost 0 bases, and 12 bases lay in between. CDR3 length: 15 amino acids. Germline CDR1 is MNHEY and CDR2 is SMNVEV (reference sequence). As DNA, the CDR3 is TGTGCCAGCAGTCCCCCCGGAGCTAGCACAGATACGCAGTATTTT. The encoded protein is CASSPPGASTDTQYF.

This clonotype was counted ten times or more. This chain links TRBV11-2 with TRBJ2-3, with TRBD2 matching over 12 bases. The germline V gene encodes CDR1 SGHAT and CDR2 FQNNGV. The CDR3 extends over 16 amino acids. With 4 bases clipped from V and 2 bases from J, the junction kept 4 bases outside the gene matches. For the CDR3, the DNA is TGTGCCAGCAGCTCGACTAGCGGGGGACCCACAGATACGCAGTATTTT. Translated, it gives CASSSTSGGPTDTQYF.

The chain employs TRBV27 and TRBJ1-4; D unresolved. Germline loops: CDR1 MNHEY, CDR2 SMNVEV (reference sequence). This CDR3 spans 15 amino acids. Trimming took off 3 bases at V and 0 bases at J, with 8 bases between the two ends. The CDR3 bases are TGTGCCAGCAGTTTTGGAGCAACAACTAATGAAAAACTGTTTTTT. Amino acids: CASSFGATTNEKLFF.

A note on this clonotype: It may be a read error: a sequence one base away is much more abundant. V is TRBV12-3 or TRBV12-4 and J is TRBJ2-6, with 11 nucleotides matching TRBD1. This CDR3 is built from 19 residues. DNA for the CDR3: TGTGCCAGCAGCTCTAATACCGGGACAGGGGGATCTGTGGCCAACGTCCTGACTTTC. Translated, it gives CASSSNTGTGGSVANVLTF.

This clonotype has a count of ten or more. The chain carries TRBV12-5 and TRBJ2-5; a possible D gene is TRBD1 (6 bases). This CDR3 has 14 residues. The V and J ends lost 6 bases and 9 bases respectively, with 20 bases between them. In germline, CDR1 is LGHNT, CDR2 FRNRAP. The CDR3 nucleotides are TGTGCTAGTGGCTCGCCGGGACACTCCAAGCCCCAGTACTTC. Residues: CASGSPGHSKPQYF.

This clonotype was counted ten times or more. The chain has TRBV6-5 and TRBJ2-3; 10 positions agree with TRBD1. Germline-derived CDR1 and CDR2 are MNHEY and SVGAGI. V was pared by 6 bases and J by 1 base, with 4 bases of the junction left unmatched. The length of the CDR3 is 15 residues. The CDR3 region is CASRSGTGGTDTQYF. The CDR3 region has the DNA TGTGCCAGCAGATCCGGGACAGGGGGCACAGATACGCAGTATTTT.

This clonotype was seen many times. The chain has TRBV10-3 and TRBJ2-1, with TRBD2 identical over 12 bases. V trimming: 2 bases; J trimming: 6 bases; junction bases outside the gene matches: 11. Germline CDR1 reads ENHRY; CDR2 reads SYGVKD. The CDR3 loop spans 18 amino acids. CDR3 DNA sequence: TGTGCCATCAGTGAGAGGACTAGCGGGGTCAGAAGCGCCAATGAGCAGTTCTTC. Protein sequence: CAISERTSGVRSANEQFF.

The rearrangement links TRBV28 to TRBJ2-7, with 11 bases lining up with TRBD2. The V gene end was trimmed by 2 bases and the J gene end by 3 bases; junction bases not matched to a gene: 18. Germline V gene lookup returns CDR1 MDHEN and CDR2 SYDVKM. This CDR3 is 20 amino acids long. CDR3 sequence: CASSLPEELAGVAPYYEQYF. CDR3 DNA: TGTGCCAGCAGTTTACCGGAGGAACTAGCGGGAGTAGCCCCTTACTACGAGCAGTACTTC.

This clonotype was counted at least ten times. This chain joins TRBV29-1 and TRBJ2-3; TRBD2 is a possible D gene (5 bases). The V gene's germline CDR1 is SQVTM and CDR2 ANQGSEA. V gave up 1 base and J gave up 10 bases, with 18 bases separating them. This CDR3 region has 14 residues. The CDR3 spells CSVEGGEAGFSQYF. CDR3 coding DNA: TGCAGCGTTGAAGGGGGAGAAGCCGGTTTTTCGCAGTATTTT.